The 23 T cell receptor beta chains below all came from one sample that was sequenced in a study of radiotherapy plus CTLA-4 blockade in lung cancer. Using immunoSEQ multiplex PCR, the repertoire was profiled, and TCRdb retains in-frame clones only, with some absent. The sample records some 92,000 clones, more than 75% being singletons. Sequenced material: peripheral blood, taken from a patient treated with radiotherapy plus ipilimumab. The receptor source for this set is a human donor with non-small cell lung cancer who had a partial response to radiotherapy plus ipilimumab.

CDR3 DNA sequence: TGTGCCAGCAGCTTAGACAGGGGAGACACCATATATTTT. Residues: CASSLDRGDTIYF. V usage is TRBV7-8 and J usage is TRBJ1-3; 7 nucleotides match TRBD1. With 1 base clipped from V and 8 bases from J, the junction kept 2 bases outside the gene matches. The CDR3 is made up of 13 amino acids. In germline, CDR1 is SGHVS, CDR2 FQNEAQ.

V is TRBV7-6 and J is TRBJ2-1; TRBD2 matches at 9 bases. Germline CDR1 and CDR2: SGHVS and FNYEAQ. There are 14 residues in the CDR3. The V gene end was trimmed by 3 bases and the J gene end by 6 bases; junction bases not matched to a gene: 3. The CDR3 reads CASSFLAGLNEQFF. The CDR3 nucleotides read TGTGCCAGCAGCTTTCTAGCGGGGCTCAATGAGCAGTTCTTC. The full variable domain, with the rest looked up from reference TRBV7-6 and TRBJ2-1, is GAGVSQSPRYKVTKRGQDVALRCDPISGHVSLYWYRQALGQGPEFLTYFNYEAQQDKSGLPNDRFSAERPEGSISTLTIQRTEQRDSAMYRCASSFLAGLNEQFFGPGTRLTVL.

The table lists this clone with many counts. The chain couples TRBV10-3 to TRBJ1-5; no definite D call. Trimming shortened V by 4 bases and J by 3 bases, and 13 bases separated the two germline ends. The CDR3 runs 15 residues. CDR1 and CDR2 from the germline V gene are ENHRY and SYGVKD. The CDR3 is CAISVGGEANQPQHF. DNA of the CDR3: TGTGCCATCAGTGTTGGCGGAGAAGCCAATCAGCCCCAGCATTTT.

In DNA form, the CDR3 reads TGTGCCAGCAGTGAAGCGGGGCGGACCCAGTACTTC. This encodes CASSEAGRTQYF. The chain employs TRBV6-1 and TRBJ2-5, with TRBD1 as a possible D gene (5 bases). Germline V gives CDR1 MNHNS, CDR2 SASEGT. The CDR3 consists of 12 residues. Trimming took 0 bases from V and 7 from J, leaving 6 bases between them.

This chain joins TRBV11-3 and TRBJ2-6; the match to TRBD1 covers 7 bases. This CDR3 has 15 residues. Looked up from germline, CDR1 is SGHNT and CDR2 is YENEEA. V was clipped by 5 bases and J by 2 bases; unmatched bases: 3. Written as DNA, the CDR3 is TGTGCCAGCAGCCAAGGGGGCGCTGGGGCCAACGTCCTGACTTTC. As protein: CASSQGGAGANVLTF.

The chain employs TRBV5-4 and TRBJ1-4, with D perhaps matching TRBD1 (5 bases). Germline V gives CDR1 SGHNT, CDR2 YYREEE (reference sequence). The germline V and J ends were trimmed by 0 bases and 8 bases, with 17 bases remaining between them. CDR3 length equals 16 residues. The chain's CDR3 is CASSLGSPGLGEKLFF. The CDR3 coding sequence is TGTGCCAGCAGCTTGGGTTCGCCAGGGTTAGGCGAAAAACTGTTTTTT.

This clone was observed a single time. The chain is built from TRBV28 and TRBJ2-2, with TRBD1 matching over 10 bases. This CDR3 region has 16 residues. The V segment lost 2 bases and the J segment 1 base; nucleotides outside the gene matches: 1. Germline assignment: CDR1 MDHEN and CDR2 SYDVKM. CDR3 loop: CASSLGQGVNTGELFF. The CDR3 DNA reads TGTGCCAGCAGTTTAGGACAGGGGGTGAACACCGGGGAGCTGTTTTTT.

The chain recombines TRBV6-1 with TRBJ1-5; no clear D gene. The ends were cut back, 4 bases at V and 3 bases at J, with 10 bases in the middle. This CDR3 comprises 14 residues. Germline V gene sequence: CDR1 MNHNS, CDR2 SASEGT. DNA of the CDR3: TGTGCCAGCAGTGTGTGGAGTTCCAATCAGCCCCAGCATTTT. Residues: CASSVWSSNQPQHF.

With regard to this clone: The junction departs from the called germline gene at one end, perhaps through a read error. The chain is built from TRBV2 and TRBJ2-5; 10 nucleotides agree with TRBD2. CDR3 length: 14 residues. Looked up from germline, CDR1 is SNHLY and CDR2 is FYNNEI. This CDR3 is CASSQSSGRETQHF. The CDR3 nucleotides are TGTGCCAGCAGTCAATCTAGCGGGAGAGAGACCCAGCACTTC.

The chain has TRBV18 and TRBJ1-3, with TRBD1 matching over 7 bases. Germline V CDR1 and CDR2: KGHSH, LQKENI. This CDR3 comprises 16 residues. J was trimmed by 2 bases and V by 6 bases; bases with no gene match: 10. CDR3 loop: CASSRQGNEAGNTIYF. CDR3 in DNA: TGTGCCAGCTCCCGACAGGGAAATGAAGCTGGAAACACCATATATTTT.

The chain recombines TRBV7-9 with TRBJ1-1; D is uncertain. The CDR3 totals 12 residues. Looked up from germline, CDR1 is SEHNR and CDR2 is FQNEAQ (reference sequence). Trimming left V 7 bases short and J 5 bases short, with 11 bases between. The CDR3 here is CASTKTGTEAFF. The CDR3 nucleotides read TGTGCCAGCACCAAAACGGGAACTGAAGCTTTCTTT.

The CDR3, as DNA: TGTGCCAGCAGCTTAGACAGGAATCAGCCCCAGCATTTT. Protein product: CASSLDRNQPQHF. The chain has TRBV11-2 and TRBJ1-5; D is unresolved. V shed 0 bases and J shed 4 bases, with 4 bases lying between them. Germline CDR1 and CDR2: SGHAT and FQNNGV. CDR3 size: 13 residues.

This clone was seen a single time. V and J are TRBV4-1 and TRBJ2-3; tentatively, D is TRBD2 (7 bases). The length of the CDR3 is 15 residues. CDR1 is MGHRA, CDR2 YSYEKL, per germline. V lost 4 bases, J lost 0 bases, and 11 bases lay in between. CDR3 sequence: CASSRGGHSTDTQYF. The CDR3 DNA follows: TGCGCCAGCAGCCGGGGGGGACATAGCACAGATACGCAGTATTTT.

J is TRBJ1-2 and V is TRBV11-2; D call uncertain. This CDR3 contains 14 residues. Germline V CDR1 and CDR2: SGHAT, FQNNGV. With 2 bases removed from V and 3 bases from J, the gap between germline ends came to 10 bases. Written as DNA, the CDR3 is TGTGCCAGCAGCTTACGTGAGGGTTACTATGGCTACACCTTC. Protein sequence: CASSLREGYYGYTF.

The table lists this clone with a few counts. This rearrangement joins TRBV6-1 to TRBJ2-1; TRBD1 matches at 8 bases. The germline gives CDR1 MNHNS, CDR2 SASEGT. V lost 7 bases, J lost 9 bases, and 11 bases stayed unmatched. The CDR3 is made up of 14 amino acids. CDR3 in DNA: TGTGCCAGCACCCCTTTTGGGACAGGAGGTGAGCAGTTCTTC. Protein sequence: CASTPFGTGGEQFF.

The chain has TRBV18 and TRBJ2-7; possibly TRBD2 for D (7 bases). Germline V gene lookup returns CDR1 KGHSH and CDR2 LQKENI. V gave up 10 bases and J gave up 3 bases, with 16 bases separating them. The CDR3 sequence is 13 residues long. CDR3 coding DNA: TGTGCCACGGGGGCGGGAGCCGGCTACGAGCAGTACTTC. Residues: CATGAGAGYEQYF.

The gene calls are TRBV11-2 and TRBJ2-1, with TRBD2 matching over 15 bases. The junction had 12 bases not matched to a gene; V was cut back by 3 bases and J by 6 bases. This CDR3 region has 19 residues. Germline CDR1 SGHAT, CDR2 FQNNGV. CDR3 DNA: TGTGCCAGCAGCTTGGGCGTTGTTAGGACTAGCGGGAGGGGCAATGAGCAGTTCTTC. Translated: CASSLGVVRTSGRGNEQFF.

The chain carries TRBV14 and TRBJ1-2; 7 bases align to TRBD1. Germline V lookup: CDR1 SGHDN, CDR2 FVKESK. The CDR3 is made up of 16 amino acids. Germline trimming cut 1 base from V and 1 base from J; bases unmatched to any gene: 6. The CDR3 region has the DNA TGTGCCAGCAGCCAAGCGGGACAGAACTATAACTATGGCTACACCTTC. This sequence encodes CASSQAGQNYNYGYTF.

V gene TRBV7-6 combines with J gene TRBJ2-1; TRBD2 is a possible D gene (6 bases). Trimming cost V 3 bases and J 3 bases, with 18 bases left between them. CDR3 length equals 17 residues. The germline V gene has CDR1 SGHVS and CDR2 FNYEAQ. CDR3 region: CASSFRTLATNYNEQFF. The CDR3 DNA sequence: TGTGCCAGCAGCTTCCGCACTCTAGCGACCAACTACAATGAGCAGTTCTTC.

V and J are TRBV6-1 and TRBJ2-1, with D possibly being TRBD2 (5 bases). Germline CDR1 reads MNHNS; CDR2 reads SASEGT. V lost 7 bases, J lost 0 bases, and 10 bases lay in between. The CDR3 contains 14 residues. CDR3 DNA: TGTGCCAGCATCTTAGCGCGCTCCTACAATGAGCAGTTCTTC. It translates to CASILARSYNEQFF.

This chain joins TRBV18 and TRBJ2-5; D may be TRBD2 (5 bases). V gave up 0 bases and J gave up 5 bases, with 10 bases separating them. Germline V gene sequence: CDR1 KGHSH, CDR2 LQKENI. The CDR3 is 14 residues long. The CDR3 coding sequence is TGTGCCAGCTCACCACCGGAGGCATCGGAGACCCAGTACTTC. Amino acid sequence: CASSPPEASETQYF.

The rearrangement links TRBV11-2 to TRBJ1-2; D is unresolved. The germline V gene has CDR1 SGHAT and CDR2 FQNNGV. The germline V and J ends were trimmed by 0 bases and 6 bases, with 8 bases remaining between them. The CDR3 length is 13 residues. Here the CDR3 reads CASSLEADNGYTF. CDR3 sequence (DNA): TGTGCCAGCAGCTTAGAGGCAGACAATGGCTACACCTTC.

This chain links TRBV6-5 with TRBJ1-1, with TRBD1 identical over 8 bases. Germline V gene sequence: CDR1 MNHEY, CDR2 SVGAGI. CDR3 length: 15 amino acids. V was pared by 4 bases and J by 4 bases, with 8 bases of the junction left unmatched. CDR3: CASSFSRTGFTEAFF. The CDR3 nucleotides read TGTGCCAGCAGTTTTTCCCGGACAGGGTTCACTGAAGCTTTCTTT.